The sequence of this T cell receptor (beta chain) was determined in a study of blood T cell repertoires in COVID-19. Study at large: From the United States, Italy and Spain came samples of acute and convalescent COVID-19.

The CDR3 loop spans 13 amino acids. Trimming removed 5 bases from V and 6 bases from J, with 10 bases in between. CDR1 and CDR2 (germline): LNHDA, SQIVND (reference sequence). The authors' processing: The assay estimated nucleated cells by amplifying reference gene primers. Assay: immunoSEQ multiplex PCR; the TCRdb copy retains only in-frame clones and omits some. That table furnishes V, J and clone size, whereas the DNA furnished D and trimming. This sample yields roughly 290,000 clones, of which around nine tenths are seen a single time; 12% belongs to the top ten. The source material was peripheral blood. The TCR sequence derives from a woman in her fifties or sixties with acute or convalescent COVID-19. The chain links TRBV19 to TRBJ2-2, with D possibly being TRBD2 (6 bases). The CDR3 nucleotides are TGTGCCAGTAGTGTCCGACTAGCCGGGGAGCTGTTTTTT. Encoded protein: CASSVRLAGELFF. The full variable domain, completed using reference TRBV19 and TRBJ2-2, is DGGITQSPKYLFRKEGQNVTLSCEQNLNHDAMYWYRQDPGQGLRLIYYSQIVNDFQKGDIAEGYSVSREKKESFPLTVTSAQKNPTAFYLCASSVRLAGELFFGEGSRLTVL.